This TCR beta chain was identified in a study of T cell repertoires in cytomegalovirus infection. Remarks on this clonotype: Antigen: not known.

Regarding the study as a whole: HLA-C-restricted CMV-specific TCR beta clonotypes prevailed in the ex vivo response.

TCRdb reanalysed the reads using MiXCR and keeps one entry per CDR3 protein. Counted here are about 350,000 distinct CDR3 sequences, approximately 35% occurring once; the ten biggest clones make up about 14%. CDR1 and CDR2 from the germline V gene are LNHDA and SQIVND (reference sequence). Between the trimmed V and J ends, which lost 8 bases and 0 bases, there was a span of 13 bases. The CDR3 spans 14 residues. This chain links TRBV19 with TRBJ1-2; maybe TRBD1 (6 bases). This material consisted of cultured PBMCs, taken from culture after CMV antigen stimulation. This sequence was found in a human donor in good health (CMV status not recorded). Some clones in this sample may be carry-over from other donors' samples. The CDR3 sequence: CASRGTPANYGYTF. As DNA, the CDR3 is TGTGCCAGTCGAGGGACACCAGCTAACTATGGCTACACCTTC.